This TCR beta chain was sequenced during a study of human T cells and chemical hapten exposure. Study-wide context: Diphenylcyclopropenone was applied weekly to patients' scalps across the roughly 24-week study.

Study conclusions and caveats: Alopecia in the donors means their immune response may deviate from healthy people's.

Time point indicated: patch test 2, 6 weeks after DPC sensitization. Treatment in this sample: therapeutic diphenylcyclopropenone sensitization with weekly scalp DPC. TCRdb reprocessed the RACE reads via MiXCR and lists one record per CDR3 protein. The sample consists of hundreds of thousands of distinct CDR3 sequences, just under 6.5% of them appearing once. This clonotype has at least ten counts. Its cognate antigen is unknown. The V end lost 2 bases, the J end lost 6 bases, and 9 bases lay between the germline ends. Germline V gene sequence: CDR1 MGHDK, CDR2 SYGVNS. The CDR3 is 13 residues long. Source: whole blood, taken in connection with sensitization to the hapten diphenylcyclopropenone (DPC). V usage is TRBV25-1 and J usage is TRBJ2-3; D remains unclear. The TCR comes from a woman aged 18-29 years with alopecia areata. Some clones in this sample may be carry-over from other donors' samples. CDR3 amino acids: CASSEVPSDTQYF. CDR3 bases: TGTGCCAGCAGTGAAGTTCCCTCGGATACGCAGTATTTT.